Listed here are 23 T cell receptor beta chains from one sample, sequenced in a study of T cell changes during pregnancy in multiple sclerosis. Assay used: immunoSEQ multiplex PCR; TCRdb lists only in-frame clones, some missing. The sample has about 20,000 clones, roughly 90% seen once. Sequenced material: CD8+ T cells from peripheral blood mononuclear cells, taken in the third trimester of pregnancy. These receptors were taken from a female donor in good health, enrolled as a control in a pregnancy study.

This sequence joins TRBV4-3 and TRBJ2-5; 8 nucleotides match TRBD2. J gave up 5 bases and V 1 base, and 18 bases lay outside the gene matches. Germline loops: CDR1 LGHNA, CDR2 YSLEER. The CDR3 covers 19 residues. The CDR3 protein is CASSQGPSGLGPTMETQYF. The CDR3 nucleotides read TGCGCCAGCAGCCAAGGGCCTAGCGGGCTTGGTCCGACAATGGAGACCCAGTACTTC.

The chain combines TRBV10-2 with TRBJ2-7, with a possible D match to TRBD2 (6 bases). V lost 3 bases and J 0 bases, leaving 12 bases between the germline ends. The CDR3 loop spans 15 amino acids. The germline CDR1 and CDR2 sequences are WSHSY and SAAADI. The CDR3 DNA follows: TGCGCCAGCAGTGAAACGGGACTTGGCTCCTACGAGCAGTACTTC. Protein: CASSETGLGSYEQYF.

The J gene is TRBJ2-1, the V gene TRBV4-2, with a weak D call TRBD1 (5 bases). This CDR3 has 16 amino acids. V was pared by 2 bases and J by 0 bases, with 11 bases between. Germline V CDR1 and CDR2: LGHNA, YNFKEQ. The CDR3 protein is CASSQPLGDSYNEQFF. The DNA of the CDR3 is TGTGCCAGCAGCCAACCCTTAGGGGACTCCTACAATGAGCAGTTCTTC.

This clone is deemed medium-sized. The J gene is TRBJ2-1, the V gene TRBV4-3; 9 bases align to TRBD2. CDR1 LGHNA and CDR2 YSLEER come from the germline V gene. After removal of 1 base from V and 4 bases from J, the junction contained 11 bases not matched to a gene. CDR3 length: 18 residues. The CDR3 loop reads CASSQVAESGRTYNEQFF. Written as DNA, the CDR3 is TGCGCCAGCAGCCAAGTCGCCGAGAGCGGGAGGACATACAATGAGCAGTTCTTC.

The V gene is TRBV19, the J gene TRBJ2-7, with 9 bases identical to TRBD1. CDR1 LNHDA and CDR2 SQIVND come from the germline V gene (reference sequence). Germline trimming cut 3 bases from V and 2 bases from J; bases unmatched to any gene: 5. This CDR3 spans 15 amino acids. The DNA for the CDR3 is TGTGCCAGTAGTATGGGGACAGGGTCGACCTACGAGCAGTACTTC. Translation: CASSMGTGSTYEQYF.

The genes are TRBV4-2 and TRBJ2-7; perhaps TRBD1 as D (5 bases). V was pared by 0 bases and J by 7 bases, with 16 bases between. The germline gives CDR1 LGHNA, CDR2 YNFKEQ. The CDR3 contains 15 residues. The CDR3 bases are TGTGCCAGCAGCCAAGATAGGGGCCCCTCTAGGGAGCAGTACTTC. The encoded protein is CASSQDRGPSREQYF.

This clone was detected once. The rearrangement links TRBV12-5 to TRBJ1-5, with D maybe TRBD1 (6 bases). CDR1 LGHNT and CDR2 FRNRAP come from the germline V gene. The V and J ends lost 6 bases and 7 bases respectively, with 13 bases between them. The CDR3 has 13 residues. CDR3 DNA: TGTGCTAGTGGACAGGGACGGGGCCAGCCCCAGCATTTT. This gives the protein CASGQGRGQPQHF.

The CDR3 sequence is CAISESFVTGSGYTF. CDR3 bases: TGTGCCATCAGTGAATCCTTCGTGACAGGGAGTGGCTACACCTTC. The rearrangement joins TRBV10-3 to TRBJ1-2, with 7 bases lining up with TRBD1. CDR3 length: 15 amino acids. CDR1 ENHRY and CDR2 SYGVKD come from the germline V gene. V shed 3 bases and J 7 bases; nucleotides not matched to a gene: 11.

In this sample, this clone turned up once. V usage is TRBV28 and J usage is TRBJ2-1; weak D call: TRBD1 (5 bases). The germline gives CDR1 MDHEN, CDR2 SYDVKM. The CDR3 consists of 16 residues. Trimming shortened V by 4 bases and J by 8 bases, and 21 bases separated the two germline ends. DNA of the CDR3: TGTGCCAGCAGTTACGAAGGGGCCCTGGGGCGATATGAGCAGTTCTTC. Protein product: CASSYEGALGRYEQFF. The variable domain in full, completed from reference TRBV28 and TRBJ2-1, reads DVKVTQSSRYLVKRTGEKVFLECVQDMDHENMFWYRQDPGLGLRLIYFSYDVKMKEKGDIPEGYSVSREKKERFSLILESASTNQTSMYLCASSYEGALGRYEQFFGPGTRLTVL.

This chain links TRBV13 with TRBJ1-2, with TRBD1 matching 7 bases. Looked up from germline, CDR1 is PRHDT and CDR2 is FYEKMQ (reference sequence). V dropped 5 bases and J dropped 0; count of bases not matched to a gene: 12. The CDR3 has 17 amino acids. In DNA form, the CDR3 reads TGTGCCAGCAGCGGCAAGTCCCTGGACAGGACTAACTATGGCTACACCTTC. It translates to CASSGKSLDRTNYGYTF.

This rearrangement joins TRBV19 to TRBJ2-7, with TRBD1 matching over 10 bases. V trimming: 3 bases; J trimming: 7 bases; junction bases outside the gene matches: 12. In germline, CDR1 is LNHDA, CDR2 SQIVND (reference sequence). CDR3 length: 16 residues. CDR3 sequence: CASSISSGTGVQEQYF. The CDR3 bases are TGTGCCAGTAGTATCTCTTCCGGGACAGGGGTTCAAGAGCAGTACTTC. Together with reference TRBV19 and TRBJ2-7, the CDR3 gives the full variable domain: DGGITQSPKYLFRKEGQNVTLSCEQNLNHDAMYWYRQDPGQGLRLIYYSQIVNDFQKGDIAEGYSVSREKKESFPLTVTSAQKNPTAFYLCASSISSGTGVQEQYFGPGTRLTVT.

The genes are TRBV4-1 and TRBJ1-2; a possible D gene is TRBD1 (6 bases). Germline CDR1 reads MGHRA; CDR2 reads YSYEKL. This CDR3 is built from 17 residues. Trimming removed 1 base from V and 3 bases from J, with 18 bases in between. The CDR3 DNA reads TGCGCCAGCAGCCAAGTAGGAACAGGAGGGGGGGACTATGGCTACACCTTC. Translation: CASSQVGTGGGDYGYTF.

The chain joins TRBV4-1 to TRBJ2-3; possible D gene TRBD2, 5 bases. V lost 0 bases and J lost 0, with 7 bases in between. The germline CDR1 and CDR2 sequences are MGHRA and YSYEKL. This CDR3 has 15 amino acids. The CDR3 DNA follows: TGCGCCAGCAGCCAAGAGGAGGTTAGCACAGATACGCAGTATTTT. Protein product: CASSQEEVSTDTQYF.

This clone was observed a single time. The chain combines TRBV30 with TRBJ2-5; 9 bases match TRBD1. This CDR3 region has 15 residues. Germline values: CDR1 GTSNPN, CDR2 SVGIG (reference sequence). V trimming: 3 bases; J trimming: 2 bases; junction bases outside the gene matches: 7. The CDR3, as DNA: TGTGCCTGGAGCCTCCGGGACAGGGAACAAGAGACCCAGTACTTC. Its translation is CAWSLRDREQETQYF.

This clone was seen only a few times. The chain links TRBV4-1 to TRBJ1-1; TRBD1 is a possible D gene (6 bases). The CDR3 loop spans 15 amino acids. V was pared by 0 bases and J by 4 bases, with 12 bases between. Germline-derived CDR1 and CDR2 are MGHRA and YSYEKL. CDR3 nucleotides: TGCGCCAGCAGCCAAGAGGGGGGGCTCCTCACTGAAGCTTTCTTT. Residues: CASSQEGGLLTEAFF.

The V call is TRBV7-2, the J call TRBJ2-3, with TRBD1 identical over 7 bases. The CDR3 length is 16 residues. The germline CDR1 and CDR2 sequences are SGHTA and FQGNSA. With V trimmed by 0 bases and J by 6 bases, 9 bases remained unmatched. In DNA form, the CDR3 reads TGTGCCAGCAGCTTAGCAGGGACAGCTCTGGGGGATACGCAGTATTTT. The encoded protein is CASSLAGTALGDTQYF.

This chain links TRBV28 with TRBJ1-1, with 9 bases that match TRBD1. Germline trimming cut 5 bases from V and 3 bases from J; bases unmatched to any gene: 16. CDR1 is MDHEN and CDR2 is SYDVKM in the germline V gene. The CDR3 contains 18 residues. CDR3 bases: TGTGCCAGCAGTCACCCCGAAGGCGCCGACAGGGGGTACACTGAAGCTTTCTTT. Protein sequence: CASSHPEGADRGYTEAFF.

The chain links TRBV6-1 to TRBJ1-1, with D possibly TRBD1 on 6 matching bases. Trimming pared 6 bases from V and 3 bases from J, leaving 17 bases between. This CDR3 is 15 amino acids long. Per the germline V gene, CDR1 is MNHNS and CDR2 is SASEGT. The CDR3 here is CASRANRVVDTEAFF. Written as DNA, the CDR3 is TGTGCCAGCAGGGCTAACAGGGTCGTAGACACTGAAGCTTTCTTT.

This chain connects TRBV6-6 to TRBJ1-2, with no clear D. The CDR3 covers 14 residues. V was pared by 0 bases and J by 1 base, with 6 bases between. CDR1 is MNHNY and CDR2 is SVGAGI in the germline V gene (reference sequence). The CDR3 spells CASSYSSFNYGYTF. CDR3 nucleotides: TGTGCCAGCAGTTACTCTTCCTTTAACTATGGCTACACCTTC.

The rearrangement joins TRBV4-1 to TRBJ1-5, with TRBD1 matching 8 bases. V was pared by 3 bases and J by 4 bases, with 8 bases of the junction left unmatched. The CDR3 length is 16 residues. Germline CDR1 is MGHRA and CDR2 is YSYEKL. CDR3 sequence reads: CASSHRQGIGNQPQHF. The CDR3 bases are TGCGCCAGCAGCCACAGACAGGGGATTGGGAATCAGCCCCAGCATTTT.

The chain joins TRBV27 to TRBJ2-7, with D possibly matching TRBD2 (5 bases). Deletions cut 3 bases from V and 0 bases from J, with 6 bases between. The CDR3 has 13 amino acids. CDR1 MNHEY and CDR2 SMNVEV come from the germline V gene (reference sequence). The CDR3 DNA reads TGTGCCAGCAGTTTGAGGGCCTCCTACGAGCAGTACTTC. Translating gives CASSLRASYEQYF.

The rearrangement links TRBV7-9 to TRBJ2-1; 9 bases align to TRBD1. Germline V gives CDR1 SEHNR, CDR2 FQNEAQ (reference sequence). V dropped 5 bases and J dropped 2; count of bases not matched to a gene: 16. The CDR3 sequence is 19 residues long. The CDR3 reads CASSKRDRGNKRPYNEQFF. CDR3 DNA sequence: TGTGCCAGCAGCAAACGCGACAGGGGGAATAAAAGACCCTACAATGAGCAGTTCTTC.

This CDR3 is CASSPTSGRASYNEQFF. In DNA, the CDR3 is TGTGCCAGTAGTCCCACTAGCGGGAGGGCCTCCTACAATGAGCAGTTCTTC. The chain recombines TRBV19 with TRBJ2-1; 13 positions match TRBD2. This CDR3 is built from 17 residues. The V and J ends lost 5 bases and 0 bases, in that order; junction bases with no gene match: 4. In germline, CDR1 is LNHDA, CDR2 SQIVND (reference sequence).